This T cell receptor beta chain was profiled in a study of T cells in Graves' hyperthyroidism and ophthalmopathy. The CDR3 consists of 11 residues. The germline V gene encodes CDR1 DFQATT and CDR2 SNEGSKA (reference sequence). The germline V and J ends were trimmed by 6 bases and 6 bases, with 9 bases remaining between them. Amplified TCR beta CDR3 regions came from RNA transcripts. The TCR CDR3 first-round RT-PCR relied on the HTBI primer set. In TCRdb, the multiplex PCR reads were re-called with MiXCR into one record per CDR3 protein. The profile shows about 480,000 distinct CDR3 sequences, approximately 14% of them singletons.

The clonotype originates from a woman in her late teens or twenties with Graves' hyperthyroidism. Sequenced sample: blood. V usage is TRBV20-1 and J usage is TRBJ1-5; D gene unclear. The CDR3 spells CSAPVRQPQHF. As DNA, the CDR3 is TGCAGTGCCCCAGTTCGTCAGCCCCAGCATTTT.